The T cell receptor (beta chain) described here comes from a study of metastatic and nonmetastatic thyroid tumors. About the research overall: Comparative analysis of repertoires was undertaken across blood and tumor or nodule tissue obtained from malignant and benign thyroid patients. Study-wide results and caveats: In both blood and tumor samples, TCR beta diversity was reported significantly higher for malignant than benign nodules.

Germline V gene data show CDR1 as SGHRS and CDR2 as YFSETQ. The V end was cut by 4 bases, the J end by 0 bases, with 11 bases between. The CDR3 sequence is 15 residues long. Per the study methods: The distant-metastasis classifier for papillary thyroid cancer was built from CDR3 differences across clinicopathological groups. With MiXCR, TCRdb reprocessed the PCR reads. TCRdb assigned the V and J calls; the authors' analysis was not used. This table holds 35,000 to 50,000 clones, around 28% found once. At least ten counts were recorded for this clone. No antigen is known for it. There were no patients who had received any treatment before thyroid surgery.

V gene TRBV5-1 combines with J gene TRBJ1-5; perhaps TRBD1 as D (6 bases). The receptor was derived from a male donor with papillary thyroid cancer or a benign thyroid nodule (not recorded which). Some clones in this sample may be carry-over from other donors' samples. Sequenced: blood. The CDR3 DNA sequence: TGCGCCAGCAGCGAACAGGGTAATAGCAATCAGCCCCAGCATTTT. This gives the protein CASSEQGNSNQPQHF.